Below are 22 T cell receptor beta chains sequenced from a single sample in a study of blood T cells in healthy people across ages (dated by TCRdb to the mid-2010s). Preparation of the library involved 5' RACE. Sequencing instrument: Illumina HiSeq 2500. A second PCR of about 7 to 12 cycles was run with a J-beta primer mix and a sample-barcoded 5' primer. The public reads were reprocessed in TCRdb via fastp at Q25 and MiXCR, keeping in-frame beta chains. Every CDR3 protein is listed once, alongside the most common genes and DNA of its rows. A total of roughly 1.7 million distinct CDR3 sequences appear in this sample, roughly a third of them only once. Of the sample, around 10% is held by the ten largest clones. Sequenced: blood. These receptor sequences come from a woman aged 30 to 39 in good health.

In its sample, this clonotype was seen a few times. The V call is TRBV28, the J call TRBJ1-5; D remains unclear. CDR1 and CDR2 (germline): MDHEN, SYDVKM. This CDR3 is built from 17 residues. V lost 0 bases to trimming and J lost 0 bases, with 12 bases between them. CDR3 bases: TGTGCCAGCAGTTTATGGTCAGGACTATCTAGCAATCAGCCCCAGCATTTT. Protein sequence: CASSLWSGLSSNQPQHF.

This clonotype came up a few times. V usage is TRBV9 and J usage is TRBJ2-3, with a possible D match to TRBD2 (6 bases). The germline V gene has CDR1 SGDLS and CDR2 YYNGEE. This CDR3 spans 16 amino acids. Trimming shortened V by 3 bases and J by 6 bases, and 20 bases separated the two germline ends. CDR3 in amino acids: CASSARDSTRFDTQYF. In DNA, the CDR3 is TGTGCCAGCAGCGCCCGGGACTCCACAAGGTTTGATACGCAGTATTTT.

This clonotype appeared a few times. CDR3 sequence (DNA): TGTGCCAGCAGTTCTCGTCTCGAGCAGTACTTC. This encodes CASSSRLEQYF. The gene calls are TRBV28 and TRBJ2-5, with D unclear. Gene TRBJ2-7 matches the end of the DNA better, so the J call may be wrong. The CDR3 consists of 11 residues. CDR1 and CDR2 from the germline V gene are MDHEN and SYDVKM.

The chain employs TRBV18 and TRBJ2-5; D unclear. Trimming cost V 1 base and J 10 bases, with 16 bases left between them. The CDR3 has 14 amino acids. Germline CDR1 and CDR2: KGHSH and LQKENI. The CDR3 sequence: CASSPQVGPQFQYF. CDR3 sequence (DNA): TGTGCCAGCTCACCACAGGTCGGACCCCAATTCCAGTACTTC. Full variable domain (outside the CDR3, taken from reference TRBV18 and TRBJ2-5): NAGVMQNPRHLVRRRGQEARLRCSPMKGHSHVYWYRQLPEEGLKFMVYLQKENIIDESGMPKERFSAEFPKEGPSILRIQQVVRGDSAAYFCASSPQVGPQFQYFGPGTRLLVL.

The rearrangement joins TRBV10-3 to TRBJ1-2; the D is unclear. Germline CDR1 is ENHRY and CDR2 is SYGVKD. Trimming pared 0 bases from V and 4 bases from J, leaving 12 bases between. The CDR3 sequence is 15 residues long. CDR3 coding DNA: TGTGCCATCAGTGAGTCGATGGGCATCGGCTATGGCTACACCTTC. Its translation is CAISESMGIGYGYTF.

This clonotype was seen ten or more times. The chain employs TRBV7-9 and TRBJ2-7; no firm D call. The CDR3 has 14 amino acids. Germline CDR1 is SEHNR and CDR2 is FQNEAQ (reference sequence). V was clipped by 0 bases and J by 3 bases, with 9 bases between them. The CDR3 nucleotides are TGTGCCAGCAGCTTAGCTAGGGCTAGCTACGAGCAGTACTTC. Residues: CASSLARASYEQYF.

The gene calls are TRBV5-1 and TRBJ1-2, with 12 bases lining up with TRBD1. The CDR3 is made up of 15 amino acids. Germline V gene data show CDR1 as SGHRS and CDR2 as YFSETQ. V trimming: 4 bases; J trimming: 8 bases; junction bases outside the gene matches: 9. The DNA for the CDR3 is TGCGCCAGCAGCCTCGGGACAGGGGGCGTAGGGGGCTACACCTTC. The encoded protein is CASSLGTGGVGGYTF.

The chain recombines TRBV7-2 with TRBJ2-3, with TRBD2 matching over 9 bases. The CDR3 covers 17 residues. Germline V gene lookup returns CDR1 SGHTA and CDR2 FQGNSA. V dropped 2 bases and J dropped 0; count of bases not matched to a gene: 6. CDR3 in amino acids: CASSLRIAGVSTDTQYF. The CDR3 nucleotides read TGTGCCAGCAGCTTACGGATAGCGGGAGTGAGCACAGATACGCAGTATTTT.

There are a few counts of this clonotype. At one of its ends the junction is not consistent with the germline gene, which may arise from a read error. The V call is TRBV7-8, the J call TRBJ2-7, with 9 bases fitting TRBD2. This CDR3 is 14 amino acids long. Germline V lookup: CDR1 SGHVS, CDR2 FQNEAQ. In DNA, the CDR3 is TGTGCCAGCACCTTAGAGCGGGGGGACTACGAGCAGTACTTC. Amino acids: CASTLERGDYEQYF.

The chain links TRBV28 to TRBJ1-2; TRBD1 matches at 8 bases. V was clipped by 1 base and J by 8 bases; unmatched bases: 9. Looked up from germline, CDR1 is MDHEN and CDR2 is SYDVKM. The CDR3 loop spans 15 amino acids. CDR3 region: CASSLFAGGWRGYTF. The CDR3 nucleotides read TGTGCCAGCAGTTTATTTGCAGGGGGCTGGCGAGGCTACACCTTC.

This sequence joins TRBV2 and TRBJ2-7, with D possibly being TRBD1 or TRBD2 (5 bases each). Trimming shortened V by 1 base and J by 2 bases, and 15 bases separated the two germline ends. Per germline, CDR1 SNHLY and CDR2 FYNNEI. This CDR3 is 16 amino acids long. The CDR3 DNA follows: TGTGCCAGCAGTGAAGTGGTTTTGGGGGAAGCCTACGAGCAGTACTTC. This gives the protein CASSEVVLGEAYEQYF.

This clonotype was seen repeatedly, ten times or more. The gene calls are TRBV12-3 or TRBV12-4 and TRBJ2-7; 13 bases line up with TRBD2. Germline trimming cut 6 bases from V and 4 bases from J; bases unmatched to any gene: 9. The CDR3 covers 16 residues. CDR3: CASSLTSGRAWYEQYF. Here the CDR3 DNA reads TGTGCCAGCAGCCTCACTAGCGGGAGGGCCTGGTACGAGCAGTACTTC.

CDR3 loop: CASSFGRTRQETQYF. The CDR3 DNA sequence: TGTGCCAGCAGTTTTGGACGTACTAGACAAGAGACCCAGTACTTC. This chain connects TRBV27 to TRBJ2-5; maybe TRBD2 (5 bases). The ends were cut back, 3 bases at V and 2 bases at J, with 13 bases in the middle. The CDR3 covers 15 residues. Germline V CDR1 and CDR2: MNHEY, SMNVEV (reference sequence).

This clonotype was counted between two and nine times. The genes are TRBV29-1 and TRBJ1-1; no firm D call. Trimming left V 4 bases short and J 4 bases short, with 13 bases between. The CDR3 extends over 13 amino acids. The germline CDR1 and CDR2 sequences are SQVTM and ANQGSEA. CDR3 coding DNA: TGCAGCGTTGTAGGGCTCCTGGGCACTGAAGCTTTCTTT. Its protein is CSVVGLLGTEAFF.

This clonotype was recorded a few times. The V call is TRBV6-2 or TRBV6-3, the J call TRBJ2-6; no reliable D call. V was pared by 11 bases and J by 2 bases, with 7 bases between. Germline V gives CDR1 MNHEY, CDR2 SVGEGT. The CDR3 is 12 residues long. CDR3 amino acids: CAGRTGANVLTF. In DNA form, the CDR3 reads TGTGCCGGGCGAACTGGGGCCAACGTCCTGACTTTC.

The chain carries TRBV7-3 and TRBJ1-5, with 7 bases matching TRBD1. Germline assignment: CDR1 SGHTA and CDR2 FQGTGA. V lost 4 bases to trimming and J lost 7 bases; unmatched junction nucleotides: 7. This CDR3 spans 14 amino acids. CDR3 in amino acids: CASSSGQDEQPQHF. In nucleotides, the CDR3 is TGTGCCAGCAGCTCTGGACAGGACGAACAGCCCCAGCATTTT.

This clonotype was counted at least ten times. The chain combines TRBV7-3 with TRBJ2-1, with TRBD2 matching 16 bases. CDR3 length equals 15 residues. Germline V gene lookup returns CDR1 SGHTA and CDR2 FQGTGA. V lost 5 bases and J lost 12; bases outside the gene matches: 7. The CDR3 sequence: CASSPPGLAGGGQFF. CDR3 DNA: TGTGCCAGCAGCCCGCCGGGACTAGCGGGAGGGGGGCAGTTCTTC.

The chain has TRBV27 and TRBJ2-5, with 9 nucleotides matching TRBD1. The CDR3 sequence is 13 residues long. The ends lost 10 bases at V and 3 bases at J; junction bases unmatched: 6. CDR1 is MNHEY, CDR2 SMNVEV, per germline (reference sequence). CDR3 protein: CATRDRDEETQYF. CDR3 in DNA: TGTGCCACCCGGGACAGGGATGAAGAGACCCAGTACTTC.

For the CDR3, the DNA is TGTGCCAGCAGCTACCACGCAGGGAGTAGGCTCTATGGCTACACCTTC. This translates into CASSYHAGSRLYGYTF. The chain carries TRBV7-9 and TRBJ1-2; weak D call: TRBD1 (5 bases). CDR1 and CDR2 from the germline V gene are SEHNR and FQNEAQ (reference sequence). V lost 4 bases to trimming and J lost 4 bases, with 19 bases between them. The CDR3 runs 16 residues. Complete variable domain (other parts from reference TRBV7-9 and TRBJ1-2): DTGVSQNPRHKITKRGQNVTFRCDPISEHNRLYWYRQTLGQGPEFLTYFQNEAQLEKSRLLSDRFSAERPKGSFSTLEIQRTEQGDSAMYLCASSYHAGSRLYGYTFGSGTRLTVV.

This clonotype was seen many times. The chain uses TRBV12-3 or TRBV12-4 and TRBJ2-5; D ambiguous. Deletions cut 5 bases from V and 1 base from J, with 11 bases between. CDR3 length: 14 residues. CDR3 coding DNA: TGTGCCAGCAGTGAACGGGCCGCCCAAGAGACCCAGTACTTC. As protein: CASSERAAQETQYF.

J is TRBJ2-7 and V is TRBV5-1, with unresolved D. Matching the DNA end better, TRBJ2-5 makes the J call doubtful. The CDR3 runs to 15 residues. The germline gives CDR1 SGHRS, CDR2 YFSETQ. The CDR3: CASSLELSTQETQYF. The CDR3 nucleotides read TGCGCCAGCAGCTTGGAGCTTAGCACCCAAGAGACCCAGTACTTC.

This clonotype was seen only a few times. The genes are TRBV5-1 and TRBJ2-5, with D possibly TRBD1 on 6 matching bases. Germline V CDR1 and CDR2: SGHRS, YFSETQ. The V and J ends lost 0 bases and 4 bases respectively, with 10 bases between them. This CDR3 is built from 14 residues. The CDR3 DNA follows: TGCGCCAGCAGCTTGGATAGGGGGACAGAGACCCAGTACTTC. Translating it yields CASSLDRGTETQYF. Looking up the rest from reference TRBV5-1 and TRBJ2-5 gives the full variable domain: KAGVTQTPRYLIKTRGQQVTLSCSPISGHRSVSWYQQTPGQGLQFLFEYFSETQRNKGNFPGRFSGRQFSNSRSEMNVSTLELGDSALYLCASSLDRGTETQYFGPGTRLLVL.